This T cell receptor (beta chain) was identified in a study of blood T cell repertoires in COVID-19. Study as a whole: Some COVID-19 samples were acute and others convalescent; all came from the United States, Italy and Spain. T cells, B-cell-depleted T cells, or PBMCs provided the cDNA or gDNA that served as material.

The J segment lost 1 base and the V segment lost 7 bases, leaving 10 bases of the junction unmatched. The V gene's germline CDR1 is SQVTM and CDR2 ANQGSEA. This CDR3 comprises 16 residues. In the original workflow: The assay estimated nucleated cells by amplifying reference gene primers. Repertoires were generated with immunoSEQ multiplex PCR, while TCRdb's copy carries only in-frame clones and drops some. That table supplies the V and J calls and clone size; D and trimming were determined from the DNA. The sample includes 55,000 or so clones, about 90% of them seen just once. V gene TRBV29-1 combines with J gene TRBJ2-3; 11 nucleotides match TRBD1. This TCR was recovered from a man between 60 and 75 years old with active or convalescent COVID-19. The sample was peripheral blood. CDR3: CSATGTGGAGTDTQYF. Here the CDR3 DNA reads TGCAGCGCCACCGGGACAGGGGGGGCGGGCACAGATACGCAGTATTTT.